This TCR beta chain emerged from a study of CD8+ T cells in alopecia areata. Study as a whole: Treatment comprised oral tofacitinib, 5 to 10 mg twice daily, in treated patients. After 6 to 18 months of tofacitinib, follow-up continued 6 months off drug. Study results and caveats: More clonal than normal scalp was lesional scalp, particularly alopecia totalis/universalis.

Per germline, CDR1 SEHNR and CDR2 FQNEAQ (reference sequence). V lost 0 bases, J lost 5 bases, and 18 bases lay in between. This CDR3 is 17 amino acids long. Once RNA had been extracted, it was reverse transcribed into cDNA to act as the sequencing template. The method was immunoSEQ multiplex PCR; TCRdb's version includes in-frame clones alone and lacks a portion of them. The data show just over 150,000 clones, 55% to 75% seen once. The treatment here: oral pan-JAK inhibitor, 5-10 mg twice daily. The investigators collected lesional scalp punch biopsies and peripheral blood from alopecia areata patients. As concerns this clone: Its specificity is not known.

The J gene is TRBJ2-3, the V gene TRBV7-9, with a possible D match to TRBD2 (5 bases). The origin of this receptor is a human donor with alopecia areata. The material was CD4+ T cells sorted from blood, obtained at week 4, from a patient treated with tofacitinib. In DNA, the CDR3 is TGTGCCAGCAGCTTAGCGCGACTTAGCGAAGCCCAAGATACGCAGTATTTT. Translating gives CASSLARLSEAQDTQYF.